The 16 T cell receptor beta chains presented below share a single source sample, sequenced in a study of OX40 agonist ivuxolimab in advanced cancers. Library generation was performed with the immunoSEQ multiplex PCR assay. TCRdb mirrors the immuneACCESS table, restricted to in-frame sequences. Some clones are absent from its copies; in checked studies, under half trace to an unresolved V gene, and the reason for the others is unknown. The sample table shows under 20,000 clones, and approximately 83% are seen once. Approximately 56% of the sample is held by the ten biggest clonotypes. The input for sequencing was CD4+ or CD8+ T cells sorted from blood, taken in a trial of the OX40 agonist ivuxolimab. The source of these receptors is an adult with an advanced solid tumor such as melanoma, head and neck, liver or kidney cancer.

The chain employs TRBV27 and TRBJ2-1; tentative D call: TRBD1 (6 bases). The length of the CDR3 is 13 residues. Per the germline V gene, CDR1 is MNHEY and CDR2 is SMNVEV (reference sequence). This chain's CDR3 is CAASTGSYNEQFF. The CDR3 nucleotides read TGTGCTGCGTCGACAGGCTCCTACAATGAGCAGTTCTTC.

The V gene is TRBV27, the J gene TRBJ1-2; 9 bases align to TRBD1. Germline V gene data show CDR1 as MNHEY and CDR2 as SMNVEV (reference sequence). V shed 5 bases and J 4 bases; nucleotides not matched to a gene: 8. This CDR3 contains 15 residues. DNA of the CDR3: TGTGCCAGCAGTCCATGGACAGGGGATGCCTATGGCTACACCTTC. Its translation is CASSPWTGDAYGYTF.

This clone has a handful of counts. This chain joins TRBV19 and TRBJ1-6, with 7 bases that match TRBD1. CDR3 length: 14 residues. Trimming removed 5 bases from V and 5 bases from J; junction bases left unmatched: 3. Germline assignment: CDR1 LNHDA and CDR2 SQIVND (reference sequence). DNA for the CDR3: TGTGCCAGTAGTTACGGGACAGATAATTCACCCCTCCACTTT. Translated: CASSYGTDNSPLHF.

The rearrangement uses TRBV7-9 and TRBJ1-4; 7 bases are shared with TRBD1. Unmatched junction bases numbered 6, after V lost 1 base and J lost 7 bases. Germline CDR1 SEHNR, CDR2 FQNEAQ (reference sequence). CDR3 length: 15 amino acids. CDR3 region: CASSLGPGGGEKLFF. As DNA, the CDR3 is TGTGCCAGCAGCTTAGGGCCAGGGGGAGGTGAAAAACTGTTTTTT.

This sequence joins TRBV2 and TRBJ1-1; D possibly corresponds to TRBD1 (6 bases). Germline loops: CDR1 SNHLY, CDR2 FYNNEI. The CDR3 spans 14 residues. The CDR3 sequence is CANPRGASGTEAFF. The CDR3 region has the DNA TGTGCGAATCCCCGGGGGGCCTCAGGGACTGAAGCTTTCTTT.

The sample holds a few counts of this clone. The CDR3 reads CASSLRTGGNQPQHF. DNA of the CDR3: TGTGCCAGCAGTTTGCGGACAGGGGGCAATCAGCCCCAGCATTTT. The chain carries TRBV27 and TRBJ1-5; TRBD1 matches 9 bases. Germline CDR1 MNHEY, CDR2 SMNVEV (reference sequence). The CDR3 length is 15 residues. The junction had 2 bases not matched to a gene; V was cut back by 3 bases and J by 2 bases.

This sequence joins TRBV19 and TRBJ1-2; D gene unclear. The CDR3 is made up of 14 amino acids. The V end was cut by 2 bases, the J end by 2 bases, with 9 bases between. Germline CDR1 reads LNHDA; CDR2 reads SQIVND (reference sequence). CDR3 residues: CASSIRVTNYGYTF. For the CDR3, the DNA is TGTGCCAGTAGTATACGGGTCACAAACTATGGCTACACCTTC.

The chain employs TRBV6-5 and TRBJ1-2; D is undetermined. The V end was cut by 6 bases, the J end by 14 bases, with 19 bases between. Germline CDR1 MNHEY, CDR2 SVGAGI. The CDR3 spans 12 residues. The CDR3 reads CASSQPSTGWTF. The CDR3 DNA follows: TGTGCCAGCAGCCAACCCTCGACGGGTTGGACCTTC.

The chain joins TRBV13 to TRBJ2-3; D is perhaps TRBD1 (6 bases). V lost 1 base and J 2 bases, leaving 10 bases between the germline ends. Germline V gene lookup returns CDR1 PRHDT and CDR2 FYEKMQ (reference sequence). The CDR3 has 15 residues. The CDR3 spells CASSLEGTSTDTQYF. Here the CDR3 DNA reads TGTGCCAGCAGCTTAGAGGGGACATCCACAGATACGCAGTATTTT.

The chain recombines TRBV7-9 with TRBJ1-2; D gene unclear. CDR3 length equals 15 residues. Trimming shortened V by 4 bases and J by 6 bases, and 18 bases separated the two germline ends. The germline gives CDR1 SEHNR, CDR2 FQNEAQ (reference sequence). The DNA for the CDR3 is TGTGCCAGCAGCTCGACTCGACAATCGGTACATGGCTACACCTTC. Protein sequence: CASSSTRQSVHGYTF.

This clone was seen just once. The CDR3 DNA follows: TGTGCCACCTCACCCACAGGGAGCAATCAGCCCCAGCATTTT. This gives the protein CATSPTGSNQPQHF. J is TRBJ1-5 and V is TRBV6-6; D possibly corresponds to TRBD1 (6 bases). CDR3 length equals 14 residues. Germline assignment: CDR1 MNHNY and CDR2 SVGAGI (reference sequence). The V gene lost 10 bases and the J gene lost 1 base, with 14 bases spanning the gap.

This chain links TRBV28 with TRBJ2-7, with 7 bases matching TRBD1. V dropped 2 bases and J dropped 2; count of bases not matched to a gene: 3. This CDR3 spans 14 amino acids. The germline CDR1 and CDR2 sequences are MDHEN and SYDVKM. The CDR3, as DNA: TGTGCCAGCAGTTTAATAGACAGGGCCTACGAGCAGTACTTC. This encodes CASSLIDRAYEQYF.

The rearrangement uses TRBV7-8 and TRBJ2-3; weak D call: TRBD2 (6 bases). The V end was cut by 4 bases, the J end by 8 bases, with 13 bases between. This CDR3 spans 13 amino acids. Per the germline V gene, CDR1 is SGHVS and CDR2 is FQNEAQ. In DNA, the CDR3 is TGTGCCAGCAGCTCCCCACCTAGCGTTACGCAGTATTTT. Translation gives CASSSPPSVTQYF. Supplemented by reference TRBV7-8 and TRBJ2-3, the full variable domain reads GAGVSQSPRYKVAKRGQDVALRCDPISGHVSLFWYQQALGQGPEFLTYFQNEAQLDKSGLPSDRFFAERPEGSVSTLKIQRTQQEDSAVYLCASSSPPSVTQYFGPGTRLTVL.

This clone showed up just once. This chain connects TRBV7-9 to TRBJ2-7, with 8 bases aligning to TRBD2. The CDR3 is 14 residues long. The V and J ends lost 5 bases and 9 bases, in that order; junction bases with no gene match: 12. Germline V gene lookup returns CDR1 SEHNR and CDR2 FQNEAQ (reference sequence). Here the CDR3 reads CASSQSGLVNWQYF. The CDR3 DNA follows: TGTGCCAGCAGCCAGTCGGGACTAGTCAACTGGCAGTACTTC. The full variable domain, completed using reference TRBV7-9 and TRBJ2-7, is DTGVSQNPRHKITKRGQNVTFRCDPISEHNRLYWYRQTLGQGPEFLTYFQNEAQLEKSRLLSDRFSAERPKGSFSTLEIQRTEQGDSAMYLCASSQSGLVNWQYFGPGTRLTVT.

The V gene is TRBV7-8, the J gene TRBJ2-5; 7 bases line up with TRBD1. Germline loops: CDR1 SGHVS, CDR2 FQNEAQ. CDR3 length: 13 residues. V shed 6 bases and J 5 bases; nucleotides not matched to a gene: 6. The CDR3 DNA reads as TGTGCCAGCAGGACAGGGCTGGGGGAGACCCAGTACTTC. Encoded protein: CASRTGLGETQYF.

Concerning this clone: Within the sample, other DNA sequences also encode this same CDR3. This chain joins TRBV6-5 and TRBJ1-1; D gene uncertain. Trimming shortened V by 3 bases and J by 1 base, and 15 bases separated the two germline ends. The CDR3 runs to 16 residues. Germline V CDR1 and CDR2: MNHEY, SVGAGI. CDR3 residues: CASSYKRYIWNTEAFF. The CDR3, as DNA: TGTGCCAGCAGTTATAAGAGATACATTTGGAACACTGAAGCTTTCTTT.